The clone carrying this T cell receptor beta chain showed up many times. What it recognizes is unknown. Regarding time point: newly diagnosed GD, antithyroid drugs for less than 3 months. Extracted PBMC RNA gave rise to the TCR library. Graves' disease diagnosis used American Thyroid Association guidelines. These data belong to a study of regulatory T cells in long-lasting Graves disease. Points from the study as a whole: Repertoires from persistent disease leaned toward TRBV28, TRBJ1-2 and TRBJ2-5. Whereas new patients shared 1,000 or so public clonotypes, persistent patients shared more, at about 3,000.

This CDR3 comprises 15 residues. V lost 5 bases to trimming and J lost 2 bases, with 14 bases between them. CDR1 SGHTA and CDR2 FQGTGA come from the germline V gene. For TCR beta, libraries came from iRepertoire HTBI primers and Arm-PCR of CDR3 regions. TCRdb independently ran MiXCR on the multiplex PCR reads; one entry per CDR3 protein. The table lists 370,000 or so distinct CDR3 sequences, roughly 15% of them singletons. These data also formed part of another study, on T cells in Graves' hyperthyroidism and ophthalmopathy. This second study notes: Patients counted as stable if ophthalmopathy did not develop within 18 months.

The specimen was peripheral blood mononuclear cells (PBMCs), collected at new diagnosis, from a patient treated with antithyroid drugs. The rearrangement uses TRBV7-3 and TRBJ2-3; D is possibly TRBD2 (5 bases). The clonotype was recovered from a woman aged 18 to 35 with Graves disease. The CDR3 nucleotides are TGTGCCAGCAGCCCCACCGGGAAGGACACAGATACGCAGTATTTT. This translates into CASSPTGKDTDTQYF.